Listed below are T cell receptor beta chains from one sample, sequenced in a study of blood T cell repertoires in COVID-19. Assay: immunoSEQ multiplex PCR; the TCRdb copy retains only in-frame clones and omits some. The table has 150,000 to 200,000 clones, approximately 87% seen once. Sequencing was performed on peripheral blood. The receptor set was obtained from a man younger than 35 with active or convalescent COVID-19. CDR3s include the opening cysteine and the closing phenylalanine or tryptophan. A D gene is named only where the DNA matches it firmly. The size of a clone is reported for some rows only, either as once, few or many, or as a class for expanded clones.

V gene,clone size,J gene,D gene,CDR3 protein,CDR3 DNA
TRBV6-5,.,TRBJ1-2,TRBD1,CASSYSGQGTRYGYTF,TGTGCCAGCAGTTACTCGGGACAGGGGACGCGTTATGGCTACACCTTC
TRBV27,.,TRBJ1-1,.,CASSSQGFAEAFF,TGTGCCAGCAGTTCACAGGGTTTCGCTGAAGCTTTCTTT
TRBV6-5,.,TRBJ1-5,.,CASSYSSGSNQPQHF,TGTGCCAGCAGTTACTCGTCGGGTAGCAATCAGCCCCAGCATTTT
TRBV7-6,.,TRBJ2-2,.,CASSLFATSNTGELFF,TGTGCCAGCAGCTTATTCGCCACTTCGAACACCGGGGAGCTGTTTTTT
TRBV5-1,.,TRBJ1-1,TRBD1,CASSSGTGTNTEAFF,TGCGCCAGCAGCTCCGGGACAGGGACGAACACTGAAGCTTTCTTT
TRBV28,.,TRBJ1-4,.,CASSGPANEKLFF,TGTGCCAGTTCTGGGCCGGCTAATGAAAAACTGTTTTTT
TRBV28,.,TRBJ1-1,.,CASSPSGVGRGAEAFF,TGTGCCAGCAGCCCTTCGGGGGTGGGTAGAGGCGCTGAAGCTTTCTTT
TRBV2,few,TRBJ1-5,TRBD1,CASTTGGGWAQHF,TGTGCCAGCACCACAGGGGGCGGGTGGGCCCAGCATTTT
TRBV12-3/TRBV12-4,.,TRBJ1-4,.,CASSLRQEKLFF,TGTGCCAGCAGTTTAAGACAAGAAAAACTGTTTTTT
TRBV7-8,.,TRBJ2-1,TRBD2,CASSVVGSGRESLFF,TGTGCCAGCAGCGTTGTGGGTTCGGGGCGGGAGAGTCTGTTCTTC
TRBV5-1,once,TRBJ2-1,.,CASSPWTKLSSYNEQFF,TGCGCCAGCAGCCCTTGGACAAAGCTGAGCTCCTACAATGAGCAGTTCTTC
TRBV5-4,.,TRBJ2-1,TRBD2,CASSLGGLAGAYNEQFF,TGTGCCAGCAGCTTGGGAGGACTAGCGGGAGCCTACAATGAGCAGTTCTTC
TRBV4-2,.,TRBJ1-1,TRBD1,CASSPQLGQGPEAFF,TGTGCCAGCAGCCCCCAGCTCGGACAGGGACCTGAAGCTTTCTTT
TRBV12-3/TRBV12-4,.,TRBJ1-1,TRBD1,CASSLLGQGEAFF,TGTGCCAGCAGTTTACTCGGACAGGGAGAAGCTTTCTTT
TRBV7-9,.,TRBJ1-2,TRBD1,CASSTRTGGLNYTF,TGTGCCAGCAGCACCCGGACAGGGGGCTTGAACTACACCTTC
TRBV24-1,.,TRBJ2-5,.,CATSDFVGTGISETQYF,TGTGCCACCAGTGATTTTGTCGGAACAGGGATTAGTGAGACCCAGTACTTC
TRBV2,.,TRBJ2-7,.,CASSVPGNDYEQYF,TGTGCCAGCAGTGTACCAGGGAACGACTACGAGCAGTACTTC
TRBV7-9,.,TRBJ2-3,TRBD2,CASSLVLAGTDTQYF,TGTGCCAGCAGCTTAGTACTAGCGGGCACAGATACGCAGTATTTT
TRBV5-1,once,TRBJ2-5,.,CASKPGDQETQYF,TGCGCCAGCAAGCCGGGAGATCAAGAGACCCAGTACTTC
TRBV19,.,TRBJ1-1,.,CASNLGGVTEAFF,TGTGCCAGTAACTTGGGGGGGGTTACTGAAGCTTTCTTT
TRBV29-1,.,TRBJ1-1,.,CSVHTGDEAFF,TGCAGCGTTCACACGGGTGACGAAGCTTTCTTT
TRBV5-1,.,TRBJ1-2,.,CASTREGANYGYTF,TGCGCCAGTACCAGGGAGGGAGCTAACTATGGCTACACCTTC
TRBV9,.,TRBJ2-7,.,CASGGGTGDSPAVNEQYF,TGTGCCAGCGGCGGGGGGACAGGAGACTCCCCCGCCGTGAACGAGCAGTACTTC
TRBV5-1,.,TRBJ2-2,.,CASSLRGDTGELFF,TGCGCCAGCAGCTTAAGGGGTGACACCGGGGAGCTGTTTTTT
TRBV24-1,.,TRBJ2-6,.,CATSPRGTGANVLTF,TGTGCCACCAGTCCACGGGGAACTGGGGCCAACGTCCTGACTTTC
TRBV10-3,.,TRBJ1-1,TRBD1,CATRTGTGYTEAFF,TGTGCCACCAGGACAGGGACAGGGTACACTGAAGCTTTCTTT
TRBV5-1,.,TRBJ2-5,.,CASSFPQQGGETQYF,TGCGCCAGCAGCTTCCCCCAGCAGGGCGGTGAGACCCAGTACTTC
TRBV11-3,.,TRBJ2-1,.,CASGAYGDNEQFF,TGTGCCAGCGGTGCATACGGGGACAATGAGCAGTTCTTC
TRBV7-3,.,TRBJ2-5,TRBD2,CASSFSGREQETQYF,TGTGCCAGCAGCTTTAGCGGGAGAGAGCAAGAGACCCAGTACTTC
TRBV2,.,TRBJ2-5,.,CASSEPPWQTQYF,TGTGCCAGCAGTGAGCCCCCATGGCAGACCCAGTACTTC
TRBV29-1,.,TRBJ1-5,.,CSVEDHNQPQHF,TGCAGCGTTGAAGACCACAATCAGCCCCAGCATTTT
TRBV2,.,TRBJ1-1,.,CASNWQLNTEAFF,TGTGCCAGCAATTGGCAGTTGAACACTGAAGCTTTCTTT
TRBV18,.,TRBJ1-6,.,CASSPNSHLRQAGRSPLHF,TGTGCCAGCTCACCTAACTCACACTTACGACAGGCTGGAAGATCACCCCTCCACTTT
TRBV28,.,TRBJ1-2,.,CASTPWQGNYGYTF,TGTGCCAGCACCCCGTGGCAGGGAAACTATGGCTACACCTTC
TRBV5-4,.,TRBJ2-7,TRBD2,CASSLRTSGIHAYEQYF,TGTGCCAGCAGCCTTAGGACTAGCGGGATCCACGCCTACGAGCAGTACTTC
TRBV4-2,.,TRBJ2-7,TRBD2,CASSQDTSGRAYEQYF,TGTGCCAGCAGCCAAGACACTAGCGGGAGGGCCTACGAGCAGTACTTC
TRBV24-1,once,TRBJ2-3,.,CATSDPTSFADTQYF,TGTGCCACCAGTGATCCGACTAGTTTTGCAGATACGCAGTATTTT
TRBV5-1,.,TRBJ2-1,TRBD2,CASSLQTSGENEQFF,TGCGCCAGCAGCCTGCAGACTAGCGGGGAGAATGAGCAGTTCTTC
TRBV7-8,.,TRBJ1-4,.,CASSPPGTEGRKLFF,TGTGCCAGCAGCCCTCCGGGGACTGAAGGAAGAAAACTGTTTTTT
TRBV3-1/TRBV3-2,.,TRBJ1-6,TRBD1,CASSQESDRSSSALHF,TGTGCCAGCAGCCAAGAGTCGGACAGGTCCTCCTCTGCCCTCCACTTT
TRBV25-1,.,TRBJ2-6,TRBD1,CASSDFGTGLSGANVLTF,TGTGCCAGCAGTGATTTCGGGACAGGGCTCTCTGGGGCCAACGTCCTGACTTTC
TRBV3-1/TRBV3-2,.,TRBJ1-1,TRBD1,CASSPRAGGGTEAFF,TGTGCCAGCAGCCCCAGGGCAGGGGGAGGAACTGAAGCTTTCTTT
TRBV9,.,TRBJ2-7,.,CASSAVGSYEQYF,TGTGCCAGCAGCGCAGTTGGCTCCTACGAGCAGTACTTC
TRBV5-1,once,TRBJ2-2,TRBD1,CASSLSGTGAIGELFF,TGCGCCAGCAGCTTGTCCGGGACAGGAGCGATCGGGGAGCTGTTTTTT
TRBV11-3,few,TRBJ2-2,TRBD2,CASSKHREAFTGELFF,TGTGCCAGCAGCAAACACCGGGAGGCGTTTACCGGGGAGCTGTTTTTT
TRBV5-1,.,TRBJ2-5,TRBD1,CASSLMTGGSQETQYF,TGCGCCAGCAGCCTCATGACAGGGGGATCCCAAGAGACCCAGTACTTC
TRBV10-1,.,TRBJ1-1,TRBD1,CASSEFGTGNAEAFF,TGCGCCAGCAGTGAGTTCGGGACAGGGAATGCTGAAGCTTTCTTT
TRBV4-2,.,TRBJ1-1,.,CASSQEPGEGTEAFF,TGTGCCAGCAGCCAAGAACCAGGGGAGGGGACTGAAGCTTTCTTT
TRBV28,.,TRBJ1-5,TRBD1,CASSLFPAGQNMYQPQHF,TGTGCCAGCAGTTTATTTCCCGCGGGACAGAATATGTATCAGCCCCAGCATTTT
TRBV7-2,.,TRBJ2-2,TRBD2,CASSLGSGRGTGELFF,TGTGCCAGCAGTTTGGGGAGCGGGAGGGGTACCGGGGAGCTGTTTTTT
TRBV5-1,once,TRBJ2-3,TRBD1,CASSKGQGYTDTQYF,TGCGCCAGCAGCAAGGGACAGGGCTACACAGATACGCAGTATTTT
TRBV4-1,.,TRBJ1-3,TRBD1,CASSVVQGAGNTIYF,TGCGCCAGCAGCGTGGTTCAGGGGGCTGGAAACACCATATATTTT
TRBV19,few,TRBJ2-5,.,CASSTRRLGETQYF,TGTGCCAGTAGTACTAGAAGGCTAGGAGAGACCCAGTACTTC
TRBV5-8,.,TRBJ1-1,.,CASSLIPSGNTEAFF,TGTGCCAGCAGCTTGATTCCCAGTGGGAACACTGAAGCTTTCTTT
TRBV7-9,.,TRBJ1-3,TRBD1,CASSWGQSSGNTIYF,TGTGCCAGCAGCTGGGGACAGAGCTCTGGAAACACCATATATTTT
TRBV5-1,.,TRBJ2-5,.,CASSLSGEETQYF,TGCGCCAGCAGCTTGAGCGGAGAAGAGACCCAGTACTTC
TRBV6-1,.,TRBJ2-5,TRBD2,CASSELGYTSGGGGTQYF,TGTGCCAGCAGTGAATTAGGGTATACTAGCGGGGGTGGTGGGACCCAGTACTTC
TRBV11-2,once,TRBJ1-2,TRBD1,CASSFGTGNGYTF,TGTGCCAGCAGCTTCGGGACAGGGAACGGCTACACCTTC
TRBV28,.,TRBJ1-1,.,CASSSRNTEAFF,TGTGCCAGCAGTTCCAGGAACACTGAAGCTTTCTTT
TRBV5-4,few,TRBJ1-2,.,CASSLAGKGMLGYTF,TGTGCCAGCAGCTTGGCCGGTAAGGGGATGCTTGGCTACACCTTC